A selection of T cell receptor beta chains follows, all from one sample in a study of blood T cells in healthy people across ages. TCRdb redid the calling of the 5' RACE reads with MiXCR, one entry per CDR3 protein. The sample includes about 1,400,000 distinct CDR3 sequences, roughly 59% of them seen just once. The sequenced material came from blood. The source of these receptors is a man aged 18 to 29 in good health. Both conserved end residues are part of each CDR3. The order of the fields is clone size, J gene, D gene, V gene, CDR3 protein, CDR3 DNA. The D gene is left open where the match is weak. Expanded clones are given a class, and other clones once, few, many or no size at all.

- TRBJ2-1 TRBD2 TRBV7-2 CASSSVRTSPYYNEQFF TGTGCCAGCAGCTCAGTAAGGACTAGCCCCTACTACAATGAGCAGTTCTTC
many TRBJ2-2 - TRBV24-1 CATSDLGRGDTGELFF TGTGCCACCAGTGATTTGGGCAGGGGGGACACCGGGGAGCTGTTTTTT
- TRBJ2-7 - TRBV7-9 CASSSSPGLNEQYF TGTGCCAGCAGCTCAAGTCCAGGCTTGAACGAGCAGTACTTC
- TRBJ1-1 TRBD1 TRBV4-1 CASSQDQGGDTEAFF TGCGCCAGCAGCCAAGATCAAGGGGGCGACACTGAAGCTTTCTTT
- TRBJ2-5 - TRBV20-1 CSGTLREETQYF TGCAGCGGAACCCTGAGGGAAGAGACCCAGTACTTC
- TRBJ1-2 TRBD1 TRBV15 CATSRDRMDREVNGYTF TGTGCCACCAGCAGAGATCGAATGGACAGGGAGGTGAATGGCTACACCTTC
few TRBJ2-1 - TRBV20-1 CSARVKTYNEQFF TGCAGTGCTAGAGTCAAGACCTACAATGAGCAGTTCTTC
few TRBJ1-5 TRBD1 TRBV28 CASSPLRQGKNQPQHF TGTGCCAGCAGTCCCCTCAGACAGGGGAAGAATCAGCCCCAGCATTTT
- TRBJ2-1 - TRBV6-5 CASSYGDTGGEQFF TGTGCCAGCAGTTACGGGGACACCGGGGGAGAGCAGTTCTTC
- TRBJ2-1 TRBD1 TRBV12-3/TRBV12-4 CASSLWWIRDRGYNEQFF TGTGCCAGCAGTTTGTGGTGGATCCGGGACAGGGGATACAATGAGCAGTTCTTC
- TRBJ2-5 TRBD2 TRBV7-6 CASSSPSGVYQETQYF TGTGCCAGCAGCTCGCCTAGCGGGGTATACCAAGAGACCCAGTACTTC
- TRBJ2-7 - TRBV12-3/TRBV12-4 CASSYLSAEQYF TGTGCCAGCAGTTATTTGAGTGCGGAGCAGTACTTC
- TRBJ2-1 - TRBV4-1 CASSHYTQGDEQFF TGCGCCAGCAGCCACTATACACAGGGAGATGAGCAGTTCTTC
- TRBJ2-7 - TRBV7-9 CASSSPGDSSYEQYF TGTGCCAGCAGCTCCCCGGGAGACAGCTCCTACGAGCAGTACTTC
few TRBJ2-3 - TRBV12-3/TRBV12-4 CASSSLLADTQYF TGTGCCAGCAGTTCTCTATTGGCAGATACGCAGTATTTT
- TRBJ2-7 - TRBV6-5 CASRYRDGSNEQYF TGTGCCAGCAGGTACAGGGATGGGAGTAACGAGCAGTACTTC
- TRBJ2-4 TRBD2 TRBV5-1 CASSPNVLAGDKNIQYF TGCGCCAGCAGCCCGAACGTTCTAGCGGGAGATAAAAACATTCAGTACTTC
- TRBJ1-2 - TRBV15 CATSARGRNYGYTF TGTGCCACCAGCGCCCGGGGCCGAAACTATGGCTACACCTTC
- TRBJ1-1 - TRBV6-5 CAVKSAGDYTEAFF TGTGCCGTTAAATCCGCAGGGGATTACACTGAAGCTTTCTTT
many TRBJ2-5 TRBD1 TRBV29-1 CSVGTGGQETQYF TGCAGCGTTGGGACAGGAGGCCAGGAGACCCAGTACTTC
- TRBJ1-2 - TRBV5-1 CASSPPVVGGPDYGYTF TGCGCCAGCAGCCCCCCTGTTGTGGGGGGACCAGACTATGGCTACACCTTC
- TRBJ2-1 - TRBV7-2 CASSRTTYEQFF TGTGCCAGCAGCCGTACCACCTATGAGCAGTTCTTC
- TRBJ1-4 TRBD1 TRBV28 CASSRTGGRNEKLFF TGTGCCAGCAGTAGGACAGGGGGACGTAATGAAAAACTGTTTTTT
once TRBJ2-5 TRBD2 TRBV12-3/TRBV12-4 CASSQGTSGTQYF TGTGCCAGCAGTCAAGGGACTAGCGGGACCCAGTACTTC
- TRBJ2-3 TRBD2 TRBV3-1 CASSQDKGGRAFGDTQYF TGTGCCAGCAGCCAAGATAAAGGCGGGAGGGCGTTCGGAGATACGCAGTATTTT
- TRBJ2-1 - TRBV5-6 CASSLVGRADPSEQFF TGTGCCAGCAGCTTGGTCGGTCGGGCAGACCCTTCTGAGCAGTTCTTC
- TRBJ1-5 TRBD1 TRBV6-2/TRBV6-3 CASRTTGELQPQHF TGTGCCAGCAGAACAACAGGGGAATTGCAGCCCCAGCATTTT
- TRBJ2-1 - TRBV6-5 CASSPPDLGQFF TGTGCCAGCAGCCCTCCGGACTTGGGGCAGTTCTTC
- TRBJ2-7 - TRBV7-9 CASRPIGFMRGVGTYEQYF TGTGCCAGCAGACCAATTGGGTTTATGAGGGGCGTCGGAACCTACGAGCAGTACTTC